This is a list of T cell receptor beta chains from one sample in a study of blood T cell repertoires in COVID-19. Produced via immunoSEQ multiplex PCR; TCRdb's table is partial and in-frame only. Here the sample spans over 200,000 clones, 90% to 95% being singletons. The sequenced sample was PBMCs or T cells enriched from blood (not recorded which). The source of these receptors is a human donor in a cohort exposed to, infected with or recovered from COVID-19 (not recorded which). The donor label of this sample is uncertain. Each CDR3 is given with its conserved first and last residue. Fields, in order: D gene, J gene, V gene, CDR3 length, clone size, CDR3 protein, CDR3 DNA. The D gene is left open where the match is weak. Clone size is given for some rows only: seen once, a few or many times, or a class if the clone is expanded.

d_call: .
j_call: TRBJ2-3
v_call: TRBV7-7
cdr3_length: 15
clone_size: .
cdr3_aa: CASSLGDSGTDTQYF
cdr3_nt: TGTGCCAGCAGCTTAGGGGATAGCGGCACAGATACGCAGTATTTT

d_call: .
j_call: TRBJ1-1
v_call: TRBV21-1
cdr3_length: 15
clone_size: .
cdr3_aa: CASSKEEIPNTEAFF
cdr3_nt: TGTGCCAGCAGCAAAGAGGAGATCCCGAACACTGAAGCTTTCTTT

d_call: .
j_call: TRBJ2-7
v_call: TRBV21-1
cdr3_length: 14
clone_size: once
cdr3_aa: CASSKVTGSHEQYF
cdr3_nt: TGTGCCAGCAGCAAAGTAACAGGGTCCCACGAGCAGTACTTC

d_call: TRBD1
j_call: TRBJ1-4
v_call: TRBV5-1
cdr3_length: 15
clone_size: .
cdr3_aa: CASSLAGTGGEKLFF
cdr3_nt: TGCGCCAGCAGCTTGGCTGGGACAGGGGGCGAAAAACTGTTTTTT

d_call: .
j_call: TRBJ2-1
v_call: TRBV20-1
cdr3_length: 11
clone_size: .
cdr3_aa: CSAPSSWEQFF
cdr3_nt: TGCAGTGCTCCTAGCTCATGGGAGCAGTTCTTC

d_call: .
j_call: TRBJ1-1
v_call: TRBV19
cdr3_length: 14
clone_size: .
cdr3_aa: CASSISAGRTEAFF
cdr3_nt: TGTGCCAGTAGTATCAGTGCAGGGAGGACTGAAGCTTTCTTT

d_call: .
j_call: TRBJ1-2
v_call: TRBV5-4
cdr3_length: 11
clone_size: .
cdr3_aa: CASSRGEGYTF
cdr3_nt: TGTGCCAGCAGCCGGGGAGAGGGCTACACCTTC

d_call: .
j_call: TRBJ2-2
v_call: TRBV7-8
cdr3_length: 15
clone_size: .
cdr3_aa: CASSLVAGYTGELFF
cdr3_nt: TGTGCCAGCAGCTTAGTGGCGGGGTACACCGGGGAGCTGTTTTTT

d_call: TRBD1
j_call: TRBJ2-6
v_call: TRBV2
cdr3_length: 16
clone_size: .
cdr3_aa: CASSVQGDSGANVLTF
cdr3_nt: TGTGCCAGCAGTGTTCAGGGGGACTCTGGGGCCAACGTCCTGACTTTC

d_call: TRBD2
j_call: TRBJ2-3
v_call: TRBV24-1
cdr3_length: 16
clone_size: .
cdr3_aa: CATSDPGLANGDTQYF
cdr3_nt: TGTGCCACCAGTGATCCCGGACTAGCGAATGGGGATACGCAGTATTTT

d_call: .
j_call: TRBJ1-1
v_call: TRBV6-2/TRBV6-3
cdr3_length: 16
clone_size: .
cdr3_aa: CASSYSQDTLNTEAFF
cdr3_nt: TGTGCCAGCAGTTACTCCCAAGACACTTTGAACACTGAAGCTTTCTTT

d_call: .
j_call: TRBJ1-5
v_call: TRBV27
cdr3_length: 19
clone_size: .
cdr3_aa: CASSLFGSGEGRRNQPQHF
cdr3_nt: TGTGCCAGCAGTTTATTCGGTAGCGGGGAGGGTAGACGGAATCAGCCCCAGCATTTT

d_call: .
j_call: TRBJ2-7
v_call: TRBV29-1
cdr3_length: 11
clone_size: .
cdr3_aa: CSWRGGGEQYF
cdr3_nt: TGCAGCTGGAGGGGGGGTGGCGAGCAGTACTTC

d_call: .
j_call: TRBJ1-6
v_call: TRBV9
cdr3_length: 17
clone_size: .
cdr3_aa: CARERADNRKRDSPLHF
cdr3_nt: TGTGCCCGAGAAAGGGCAGATAACAGGAAACGCGATTCACCCCTCCACTTT

d_call: .
j_call: TRBJ1-1
v_call: TRBV3-1/TRBV3-2
cdr3_length: 15
clone_size: .
cdr3_aa: CASSHPQDRQGGAFF
cdr3_nt: TGTGCCAGCAGCCATCCCCAAGACAGGCAAGGTGGAGCTTTCTTT